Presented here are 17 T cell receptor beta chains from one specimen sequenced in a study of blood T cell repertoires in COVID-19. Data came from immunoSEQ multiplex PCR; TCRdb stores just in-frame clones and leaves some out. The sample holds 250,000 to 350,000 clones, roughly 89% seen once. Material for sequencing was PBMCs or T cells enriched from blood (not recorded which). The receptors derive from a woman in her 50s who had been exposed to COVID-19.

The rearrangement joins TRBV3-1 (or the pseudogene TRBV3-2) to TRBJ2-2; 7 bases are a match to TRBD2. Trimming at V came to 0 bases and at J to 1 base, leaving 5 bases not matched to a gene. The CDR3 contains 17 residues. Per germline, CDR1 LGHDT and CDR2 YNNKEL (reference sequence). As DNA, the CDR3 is TGTGCCAGCAGCCAAGATTTATTAGCGGGGAACACCGGGGAGCTGTTTTTT. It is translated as CASSQDLLAGNTGELFF.

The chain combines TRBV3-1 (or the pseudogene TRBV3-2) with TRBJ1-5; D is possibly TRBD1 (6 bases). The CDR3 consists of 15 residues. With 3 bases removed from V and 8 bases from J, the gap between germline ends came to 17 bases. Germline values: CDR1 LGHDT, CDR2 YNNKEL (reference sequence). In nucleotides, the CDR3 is TGTGCCAGCAGCCAGACACAGGGCTTTTTTGAGCCCCAGCATTTT. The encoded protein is CASSQTQGFFEPQHF.

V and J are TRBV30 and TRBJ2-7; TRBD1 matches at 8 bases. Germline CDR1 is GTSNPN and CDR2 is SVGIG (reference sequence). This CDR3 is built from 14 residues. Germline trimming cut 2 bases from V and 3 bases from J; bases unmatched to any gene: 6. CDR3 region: CAWSLGQGIYEQYF. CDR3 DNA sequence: TGTGCCTGGAGTCTCGGACAGGGAATCTACGAGCAGTACTTC.

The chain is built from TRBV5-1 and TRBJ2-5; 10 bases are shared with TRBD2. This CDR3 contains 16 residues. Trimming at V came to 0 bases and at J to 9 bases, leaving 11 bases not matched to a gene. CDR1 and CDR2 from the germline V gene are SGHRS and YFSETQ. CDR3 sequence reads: CASSLESSGGLGAQYF. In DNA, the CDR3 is TGCGCCAGCAGCTTGGAGTCTAGCGGGGGCCTAGGGGCCCAGTACTTC.

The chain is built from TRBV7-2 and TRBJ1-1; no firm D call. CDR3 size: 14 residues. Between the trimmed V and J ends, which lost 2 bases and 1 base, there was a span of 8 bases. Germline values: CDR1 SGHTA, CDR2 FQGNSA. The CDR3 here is CASSLNAGNTEAFF. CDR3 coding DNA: TGTGCCAGCAGCTTAAACGCCGGGAACACTGAAGCTTTCTTT. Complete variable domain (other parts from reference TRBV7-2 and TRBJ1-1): GAGVSQSPSNKVTEKGKDVELRCDPISGHTALYWYRQSLGQGLEFLIYFQGNSAPDKSGLPSDRFSAERTGGSVSTLTIQRTQQEDSAVYLCASSLNAGNTEAFFGQGTRLTVV.

The CDR3 spells CASSAQGYTGELFF. CDR3 nucleotide sequence: TGTGCCAGCAGTGCGCAGGGTTACACCGGGGAGCTGTTTTTT. This chain joins TRBV2 and TRBJ2-2, with D tentatively TRBD1 (5 bases). Germline values: CDR1 SNHLY, CDR2 FYNNEI. The CDR3 runs 14 residues. Trimming left V 4 bases short and J 3 bases short, with 9 bases between. Supplemented by reference TRBV2 and TRBJ2-2, the full variable domain reads EPEVTQTPSHQVTQMGQEVILRCVPISNHLYFYWYRQILGQKVEFLVSFYNNEISEKSEIFDDQFSVERPDGSNFTLKIRSTKLEDSAMYFCASSAQGYTGELFFGEGSRLTVL.

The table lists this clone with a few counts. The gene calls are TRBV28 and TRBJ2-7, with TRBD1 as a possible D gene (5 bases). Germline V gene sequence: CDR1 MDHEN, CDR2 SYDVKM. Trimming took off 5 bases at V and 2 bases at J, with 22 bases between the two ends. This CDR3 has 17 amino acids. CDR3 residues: CASSRLAGRNLPYEQYF. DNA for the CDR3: TGTGCCAGCAGTCGCCTGGCAGGGCGGAATCTACCCTACGAGCAGTACTTC.

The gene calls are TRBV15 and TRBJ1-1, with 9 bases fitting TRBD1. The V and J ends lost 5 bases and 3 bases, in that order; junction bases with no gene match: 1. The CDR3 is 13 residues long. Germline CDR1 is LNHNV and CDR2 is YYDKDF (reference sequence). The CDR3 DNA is TGTGCCACCAGCGACAGGGGGGACACTGAAGCTTTCTTT. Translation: CATSDRGDTEAFF.

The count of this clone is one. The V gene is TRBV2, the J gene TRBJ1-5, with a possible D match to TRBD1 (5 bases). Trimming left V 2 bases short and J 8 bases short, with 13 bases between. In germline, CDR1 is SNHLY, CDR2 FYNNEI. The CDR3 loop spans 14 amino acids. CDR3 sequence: CASSETGGGKPQHF. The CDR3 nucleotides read TGTGCCAGCAGTGAAACTGGGGGAGGAAAGCCCCAGCATTTT.

CDR3 loop: CASSTGPYEQYF. CDR3 DNA: TGTGCCAGCAGTACAGGGCCCTACGAGCAGTACTTC. J is TRBJ2-7 and V is TRBV28, with TRBD1 as a possible D gene (6 bases). Germline CDR1 and CDR2: MDHEN and SYDVKM. The germline V and J ends were trimmed by 5 bases and 2 bases, with 7 bases remaining between them. The CDR3 runs to 12 residues.

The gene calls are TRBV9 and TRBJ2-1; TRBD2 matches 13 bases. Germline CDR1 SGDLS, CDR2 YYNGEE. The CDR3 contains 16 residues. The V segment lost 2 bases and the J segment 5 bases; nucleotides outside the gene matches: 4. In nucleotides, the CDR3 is TGTGCCAGCAGCGTGGAACTAGCGGGGGGGAACAATGAGCAGTTCTTC. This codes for CASSVELAGGNNEQFF.

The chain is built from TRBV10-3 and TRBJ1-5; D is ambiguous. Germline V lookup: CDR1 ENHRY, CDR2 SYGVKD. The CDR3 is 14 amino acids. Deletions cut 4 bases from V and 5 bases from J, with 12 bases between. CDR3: CAISGAPSDQPQHF. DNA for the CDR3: TGTGCCATCAGTGGAGCCCCTTCCGATCAGCCCCAGCATTTT.

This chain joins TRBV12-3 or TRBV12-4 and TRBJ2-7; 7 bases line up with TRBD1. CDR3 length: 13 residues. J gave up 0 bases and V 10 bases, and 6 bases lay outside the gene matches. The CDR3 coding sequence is TGTGCCACCCAGGGGGACAACTCCTACGAGCAGTACTTC. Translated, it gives CATQGDNSYEQYF.

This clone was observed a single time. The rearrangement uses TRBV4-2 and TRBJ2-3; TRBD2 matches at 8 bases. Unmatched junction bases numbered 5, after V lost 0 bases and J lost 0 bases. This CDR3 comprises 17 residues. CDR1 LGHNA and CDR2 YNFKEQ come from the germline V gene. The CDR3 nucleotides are TGTGCCAGCAGCCAAGATCTTAGCGGGGTTAGCACAGATACGCAGTATTTT. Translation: CASSQDLSGVSTDTQYF.

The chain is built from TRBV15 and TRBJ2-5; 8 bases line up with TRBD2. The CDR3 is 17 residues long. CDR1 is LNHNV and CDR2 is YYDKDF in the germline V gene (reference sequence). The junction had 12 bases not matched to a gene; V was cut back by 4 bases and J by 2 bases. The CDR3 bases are TGTGCCACCAGCAACGGGAGGGGGGGGCGATCTCAAGAGACCCAGTACTTC. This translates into CATSNGRGGRSQETQYF. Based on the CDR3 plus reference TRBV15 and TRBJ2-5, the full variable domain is DAMVIQNPRYQVTQFGKPVTLSCSQTLNHNVMYWYQQKSSQAPKLLFHYYDKDFNNEADTPDNFQSRRPNTSFCFLDIRSPGLGDTAMYLCATSNGRGGRSQETQYFGPGTRLLVL.

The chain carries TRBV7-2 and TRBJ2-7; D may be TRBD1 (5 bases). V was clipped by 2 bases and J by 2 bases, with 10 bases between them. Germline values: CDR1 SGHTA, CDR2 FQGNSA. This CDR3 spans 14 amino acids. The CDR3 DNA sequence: TGTGCCAGCAGCTTACTCCAGGGTCCCTACGAGCAGTACTTC. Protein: CASSLLQGPYEQYF. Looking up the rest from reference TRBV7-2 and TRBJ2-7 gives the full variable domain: GAGVSQSPSNKVTEKGKDVELRCDPISGHTALYWYRQSLGQGLEFLIYFQGNSAPDKSGLPSDRFSAERTGGSVSTLTIQRTQQEDSAVYLCASSLLQGPYEQYFGPGTRLTVT.

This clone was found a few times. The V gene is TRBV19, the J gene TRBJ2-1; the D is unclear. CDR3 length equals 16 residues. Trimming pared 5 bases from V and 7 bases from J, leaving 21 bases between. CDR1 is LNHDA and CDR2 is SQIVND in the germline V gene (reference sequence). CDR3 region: CASSFQTEISNNEQFF. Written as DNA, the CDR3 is TGTGCCAGTAGTTTCCAAACAGAGATATCCAATAATGAGCAGTTCTTC.